This T cell receptor beta chain emerged from a study of blood T cells in healthy people across ages. Study-level findings and limits: No conclusive comparison of naive versus antigen-experienced cells was possible with unsorted PBMCs. Both naive CD4+ cell counts and diversity were greater in long-lived donors than in aged donors.

Germline V gene sequence: CDR1 SNHLY, CDR2 FYNNEI. Trimming removed 8 bases from V and 2 bases from J, with 13 bases in between. The CDR3 has 13 residues. Comments on this clonotype: Its antigen is still unknown.

A second 7 to 11 cycle PCR used barcoded and J-beta primers. Each cDNA molecule carried a tag from a template-switch adaptor that contained 12 random nucleotides. TCRdb analysed the 5' RACE reads with MiXCR anew, one entry per CDR3 protein. In the table there are 1.2 million to 1.5 million distinct CDR3 sequences, approximately 60% of which are singletons. The sequence came from a man aged 18 to 29 in good health. The gene calls are TRBV2 and TRBJ2-7; the D gene is possibly TRBD1 (5 bases). The specimen was blood. The CDR3 sequence: CASSTGRAYEQYF. The CDR3 DNA reads TGTGCCAGCTCCACAGGACGGGCCTACGAGCAGTACTTC. The full variable domain, in which reference TRBV2 and TRBJ2-7 provide the parts outside the CDR3, is EPEVTQTPSHQVTQMGQEVILRCVPISNHLYFYWYRQILGQKVEFLVSFYNNEISEKSEIFDDQFSVERPDGSNFTLKIRSTKLEDSAMYFCASSTGRAYEQYFGPGTRLTVT.